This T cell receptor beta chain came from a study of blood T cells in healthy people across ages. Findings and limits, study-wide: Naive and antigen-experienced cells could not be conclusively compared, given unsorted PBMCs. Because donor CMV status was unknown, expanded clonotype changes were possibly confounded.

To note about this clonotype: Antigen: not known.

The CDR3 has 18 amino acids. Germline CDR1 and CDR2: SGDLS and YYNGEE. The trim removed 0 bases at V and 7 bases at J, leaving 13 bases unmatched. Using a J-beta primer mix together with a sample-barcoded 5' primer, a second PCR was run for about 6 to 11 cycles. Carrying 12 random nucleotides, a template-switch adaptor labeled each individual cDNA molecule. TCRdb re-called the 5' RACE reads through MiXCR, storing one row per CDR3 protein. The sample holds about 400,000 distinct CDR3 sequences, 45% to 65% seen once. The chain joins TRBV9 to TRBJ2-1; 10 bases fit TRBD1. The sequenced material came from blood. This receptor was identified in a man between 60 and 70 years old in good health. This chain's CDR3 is CASSVELRLGTGANEQFF. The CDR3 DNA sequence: TGTGCCAGCAGCGTAGAGTTGAGGTTGGGGACAGGGGCGAATGAGCAGTTCTTC.